A single sample is the source of the 28 T cell receptor beta chains below, sequenced in a study of PD-1 blockade in classical Hodgkin lymphoma. Every patient relapsed after autologous stem cell transplantation, and brentuximab vedotin exposure varied. The table came from immunoSEQ multiplex PCR; TCRdb's copy has only in-frame clones and leaves some out. Of just under 100,000 clones listed, around 80% were seen once; the top ten hold 12%. The sample consisted of peripheral blood mononuclear cells (PBMCs), taken at baseline. The receptors derive from a human donor with classical Hodgkin lymphoma.

The rearrangement uses TRBV11-2 and TRBJ2-5, with TRBD2 identical over 9 bases. CDR1 and CDR2 from the germline V gene are SGHAT and FQNNGV. This CDR3 has 14 residues. With V trimmed by 5 bases and J by 3 bases, 4 bases remained unmatched. Here the CDR3 reads CASSPRLAEETQYF. CDR3 DNA sequence: TGTGCCAGCAGCCCCCGACTAGCGGAAGAGACCCAGTACTTC.

The genes are TRBV7-3 and TRBJ1-1; D possibly corresponds to TRBD1 (5 bases). The germline V and J ends were trimmed by 5 bases and 7 bases, with 14 bases remaining between them. Germline CDR1 and CDR2: SGHTA and FQGTGA. The CDR3 contains 13 residues. The DNA for the CDR3 is TGTGCCAGCAGCCCATGGGGGGAGGGTGAAGCTTTCTTT. Amino acid sequence: CASSPWGEGEAFF.

V is TRBV19 and J is TRBJ2-7; weak D call: TRBD2 (5 bases). Germline V gene sequence: CDR1 LNHDA, CDR2 SQIVND (reference sequence). Deletions cut 5 bases from V and 3 bases from J, with 14 bases between. This CDR3 is 14 amino acids long. The CDR3 DNA reads as TGTGCCAGTAGTTCTCGGACTTTTCTCTACGAGCAGTACTTC. Translation gives CASSSRTFLYEQYF.

This chain uses TRBV7-9 with TRBJ2-1, with 11 bases fitting TRBD2. CDR3 size: 15 residues. Germline V gene lookup returns CDR1 SEHNR and CDR2 FQNEAQ (reference sequence). V was clipped by 5 bases and J by 4 bases; unmatched bases: 4. CDR3 sequence reads: CASSQTSGAYNEQFF. For the CDR3, the DNA is TGTGCCAGCAGCCAGACTAGCGGGGCGTACAATGAGCAGTTCTTC.

For the CDR3, the DNA is TGCGCCAGCAGCCCATACAGCTCCTATAATTCACCCCTCCACTTT. Protein: CASSPYSSYNSPLHF. The rearrangement uses TRBV5-1 and TRBJ1-6; D ambiguous. The CDR3 has 15 amino acids. Germline V gene lookup returns CDR1 SGHRS and CDR2 YFSETQ. Trimming stripped 4 bases from V and 0 bases from J, with 8 bases between.

V is TRBV5-6 and J is TRBJ2-2, with D perhaps matching TRBD1 or TRBD2 (6 bases each). CDR1 is SGHDT, CDR2 YYEEEE, per germline. V lost 7 bases and J 5 bases, leaving 15 bases between the germline ends. This CDR3 region has 14 residues. The CDR3 loop reads CASGGRLGTGELFF. CDR3 nucleotide sequence: TGTGCCAGCGGGGGGCGGCTGGGAACCGGGGAGCTGTTTTTT.

The CDR3 region is CASVRTPNYGYTF. CDR3 nucleotides: TGTGCCAGCGTCCGGACCCCTAACTATGGCTACACCTTC. This chain connects TRBV5-5 to TRBJ1-2; D gene ambiguous. CDR1 SGHKS and CDR2 YYEKEE come from the germline V gene (reference sequence). The CDR3 consists of 13 residues. Trimming removed 7 bases at V and 0 bases at J, with 10 bases between.

This clone has more than one count but fewer than ten. The chain joins TRBV4-1 to TRBJ1-5, with 9 bases lining up with TRBD1. From germline, CDR1 is MGHRA and CDR2 YSYEKL. The V segment lost 4 bases and the J segment 9 bases; nucleotides outside the gene matches: 13. The CDR3 length is 16 residues. CDR3 sequence (DNA): TGCGCCAGCAGCCCGGGACAGGGAGCCAATCCTTGGCCCCAGCATTTT. Translating gives CASSPGQGANPWPQHF.

V usage is TRBV5-1 and J usage is TRBJ2-3; either TRBD1 or TRBD2 may supply D (5 bases each). The V gene lost 3 bases and the J gene lost 6 bases, with 8 bases spanning the gap. The CDR3 is 12 residues long. Germline values: CDR1 SGHRS, CDR2 YFSETQ. DNA for the CDR3: TGCGCCAGCAGCTCCGAGGGGGATACGCAGTATTTT. This translates into CASSSEGDTQYF.

This chain connects TRBV6-5 to TRBJ2-3; TRBD2 aligns across 7 bases. The germline V gene has CDR1 MNHEY and CDR2 SVGAGI. V lost 6 bases, J lost 6 bases, and 9 bases stayed unmatched. CDR3 length: 14 amino acids. The CDR3 nucleotides are TGTGCCAGCAGGGCGGGAGCCGCTTGGGATACGCAGTATTTT. This encodes CASRAGAAWDTQYF.

This chain uses TRBV9 with TRBJ1-1, with 9 positions matching TRBD1. Germline CDR1 SGDLS, CDR2 YYNGEE. The CDR3 runs to 14 residues. The trim removed 0 bases at V and 4 bases at J, leaving 1 base unmatched. For the CDR3, the DNA is TGTGCCAGCAGCGTAGGGGACAGGGTCACTGAAGCTTTCTTT. It codes for CASSVGDRVTEAFF.

The chain employs TRBV7-8 and TRBJ1-1; no clear D gene. The CDR3 spans 13 residues. Trimming shortened V by 1 base and J by 5 bases, and 8 bases separated the two germline ends. Germline V lookup: CDR1 SGHVS, CDR2 FQNEAQ. CDR3 amino acids: CASSLDQATEAFF. The CDR3 nucleotides read TGTGCCAGCAGCTTAGATCAAGCTACTGAAGCTTTCTTT.

This sequence joins TRBV2 and TRBJ2-1, with 8 bases that match TRBD2. The CDR3 extends over 14 amino acids. Per germline, CDR1 SNHLY and CDR2 FYNNEI. V lost 7 bases, J lost 7 bases, and 9 bases stayed unmatched. CDR3 amino acids: CASTADGTRNEQFF. The CDR3 nucleotides read TGTGCCAGCACGGCCGATGGGACTAGAAATGAGCAGTTCTTC.

This clone was seen a handful of times. CDR3 loop: CASSKRSGRENEQFF. CDR3 bases: TGTGCCAGCAGCAAAAGAAGCGGGAGGGAGAATGAGCAGTTCTTC. The chain couples TRBV6-6 to TRBJ2-1; 10 bases match TRBD2. V shed 6 bases, J shed 7 bases, and the junction held 9 bases outside the gene matches. CDR1 is MNHNY, CDR2 SVGAGI, per germline (reference sequence). The CDR3 runs 15 residues.

CDR3: CASSSSAWGQPQHF. Written as DNA, the CDR3 is TGTGCCAGCAGTTCCTCCGCTTGGGGCCAGCCCCAGCATTTT. The chain employs TRBV28 and TRBJ1-5; D is perhaps TRBD1 (5 bases). V was shortened by 4 bases and J by 7 bases, with 14 bases between the two germline ends. The CDR3 length is 14 residues. CDR1 and CDR2 (germline): MDHEN, SYDVKM.

The chain couples TRBV28 to TRBJ1-1; D gene uncertain. Trimming pared 6 bases from V and 3 bases from J, leaving 20 bases between. CDR1 is MDHEN, CDR2 SYDVKM, per germline. The CDR3 loop spans 16 amino acids. The CDR3 is CASRGEAETQDTEAFF. The CDR3 DNA is TGTGCCAGCAGGGGAGAGGCCGAAACCCAGGACACTGAAGCTTTCTTT.

The genes are TRBV4-1 and TRBJ2-7; no clear D gene. CDR3 size: 14 residues. Germline V CDR1 and CDR2: MGHRA, YSYEKL. The V gene lost 1 base and the J gene lost 2 bases, with 9 bases spanning the gap. CDR3 in DNA: TGCGCCAGCAGCCAAGCGGAGTCGGCCTACGAGCAGTACTTC. Amino acid sequence: CASSQAESAYEQYF.

The chain has TRBV28 and TRBJ2-6; 7 bases are a match to TRBD1. Per germline, CDR1 MDHEN and CDR2 SYDVKM. The V and J ends lost 3 bases and 0 bases, in that order; junction bases with no gene match: 8. The CDR3 is made up of 18 amino acids. The CDR3 region has the DNA TGTGCCAGCAGTTTTCACGCCAGGGGGTCCTCTGGGGCCAACGTCCTGACTTTC. Its translation: CASSFHARGSSGANVLTF.

This chain links TRBV14 with TRBJ2-5, with D possibly TRBD2 on 6 matching bases. The V end lost 4 bases, the J end lost 9 bases, and 12 bases lay between the germline ends. Germline assignment: CDR1 SGHDN and CDR2 FVKESK. The CDR3 sequence is 12 residues long. The CDR3 loop reads CASSLPGGSQYF. As DNA, the CDR3 is TGTGCCAGCAGCCTACCCGGAGGGTCCCAGTACTTC.

This clone was detected once. The rearrangement uses TRBV18 and TRBJ2-7, with TRBD2 matching 14 bases. The CDR3 consists of 17 residues. Germline loops: CDR1 KGHSH, CDR2 LQKENI. Trimming took 3 bases from V and 3 from J; bases not matched to a gene: 7. CDR3 in DNA: TGTGCCAGCTCACCGAACACAGGGACTAGCGGGAGCTACGAGCAGTACTTC. It encodes CASSPNTGTSGSYEQYF.

This clone was seen only once. This chain joins TRBV7-6 and TRBJ2-7; 8 bases are shared with TRBD1. The CDR3 consists of 15 residues. CDR1 and CDR2 from the germline V gene are SGHVS and FNYEAQ. V lost 6 bases, J lost 0 bases, and 7 bases stayed unmatched. The CDR3 loop reads CASSTRGTGSYEQYF. The CDR3, as DNA: TGTGCCAGCAGTACGCGAGGGACAGGCTCCTACGAGCAGTACTTC.

This rearrangement joins TRBV5-6 to TRBJ2-7; the match to TRBD2 covers 7 bases. Germline V gene lookup returns CDR1 SGHDT and CDR2 YYEEEE. V shed 4 bases, J shed 0 bases, and the junction held 1 base outside the gene matches. The CDR3 sequence is 13 residues long. In DNA, the CDR3 is TGTGCCAGCAGCCGGGACTACTCCTACGAGCAGTACTTC. Translating gives CASSRDYSYEQYF.

A few counts support this clone. The gene calls are TRBV7-9 and TRBJ2-1; 7 bases are a match to TRBD2. The V segment lost 5 bases and the J segment 8 bases; nucleotides outside the gene matches: 12. This CDR3 is 15 amino acids long. Germline CDR1 is SEHNR and CDR2 is FQNEAQ (reference sequence). Written as DNA, the CDR3 is TGTGCCAGCAGCCAAGTCTGGCGGGAGAGCCATGAGCAGTTCTTC. Translated, it gives CASSQVWRESHEQFF. Combining the CDR3 with reference TRBV7-9 and TRBJ2-1 gives the whole variable domain DTGVSQNPRHKITKRGQNVTFRCDPISEHNRLYWYRQTLGQGPEFLTYFQNEAQLEKSRLLSDRFSAERPKGSFSTLEIQRTEQGDSAMYLCASSQVWRESHEQFFGPGTRLTVL.

This clone has only a few counts. This chain uses TRBV5-4 with TRBJ2-5; no clear D gene. Germline V gene sequence: CDR1 SGHNT, CDR2 YYREEE (reference sequence). V was cut by 0 bases and J by 1 base, with 4 bases left in between. This CDR3 comprises 13 residues. The CDR3 here is CASSLGPQETQYF. In nucleotides, the CDR3 is TGTGCCAGCAGCTTGGGTCCCCAAGAGACCCAGTACTTC.

J is TRBJ2-7 and V is TRBV11-1; D remains ambiguous. The CDR3 extends over 12 amino acids. CDR1 SGHAT and CDR2 FQDESV come from the germline V gene (reference sequence). V shed 2 bases and J shed 6 bases, with 8 bases lying between them. The CDR3 loop reads CASSLSSSEQYF. The CDR3, as DNA: TGTGCCAGCAGCTTAAGTAGTTCCGAGCAGTACTTC.

The chain has TRBV30 and TRBJ2-2, with 10 nucleotides matching TRBD2. The V and J ends lost 0 bases and 8 bases, in that order; junction bases with no gene match: 6. Germline V gives CDR1 GTSNPN, CDR2 SVGIG (reference sequence). The CDR3 contains 15 residues. The CDR3 bases are TGTGCCTGGAGTGTACTTGCTAGCGGGAGAGGGGAGCTGTTTTTT. This gives the protein CAWSVLASGRGELFF.

This clone came up once. The chain combines TRBV6-1 with TRBJ2-3, with D possibly TRBD2 on 7 matching bases. V was shortened by 7 bases and J by 2 bases, with 16 bases between the two germline ends. This CDR3 spans 15 amino acids. Germline V gene data show CDR1 as MNHNS and CDR2 as SASEGT. The CDR3 loop reads CASTLGGGPTDTQYF. The CDR3 nucleotides are TGTGCCAGCACCTTAGGGGGGGGCCCCACAGATACGCAGTATTTT.

The V call is TRBV2, the J call TRBJ1-1, with 10 bases aligning to TRBD1. Germline V gives CDR1 SNHLY, CDR2 FYNNEI. The V segment lost 7 bases and the J segment 4 bases; nucleotides outside the gene matches: 6. The CDR3 has 14 residues. CDR3 residues: CASMDRDRGTEAFF. The CDR3 DNA reads TGTGCCAGCATGGACCGGGACAGGGGCACTGAAGCTTTCTTT.